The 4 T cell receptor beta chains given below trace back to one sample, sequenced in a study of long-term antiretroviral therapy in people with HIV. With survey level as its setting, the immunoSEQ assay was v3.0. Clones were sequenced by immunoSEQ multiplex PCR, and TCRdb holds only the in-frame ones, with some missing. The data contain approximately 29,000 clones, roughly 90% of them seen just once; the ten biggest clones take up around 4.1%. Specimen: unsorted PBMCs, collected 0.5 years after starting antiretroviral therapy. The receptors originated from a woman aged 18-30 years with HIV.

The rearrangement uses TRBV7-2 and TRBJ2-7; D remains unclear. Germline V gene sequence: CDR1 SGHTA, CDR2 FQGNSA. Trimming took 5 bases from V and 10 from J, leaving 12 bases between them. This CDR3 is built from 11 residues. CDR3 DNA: TGTGCCAGCAGCCACTCTGAAAATCAGTACTTC. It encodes CASSHSENQYF.

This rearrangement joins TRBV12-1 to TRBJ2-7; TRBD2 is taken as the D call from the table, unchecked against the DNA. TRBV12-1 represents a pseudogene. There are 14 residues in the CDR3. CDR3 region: CASKWGRGEYEQYF. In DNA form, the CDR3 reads TGTGCCAGTAAATGGGGTCGCGGGGAGTACGAGCAGTACTTC.

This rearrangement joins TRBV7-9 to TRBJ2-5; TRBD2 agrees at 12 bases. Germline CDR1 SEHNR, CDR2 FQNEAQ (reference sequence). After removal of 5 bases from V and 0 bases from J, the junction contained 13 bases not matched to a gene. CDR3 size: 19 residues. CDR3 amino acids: CASSELRLAGDGDQETQYF. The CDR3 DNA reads TGTGCCAGCAGCGAACTCAGACTAGCGGGAGATGGGGACCAAGAGACCCAGTACTTC.

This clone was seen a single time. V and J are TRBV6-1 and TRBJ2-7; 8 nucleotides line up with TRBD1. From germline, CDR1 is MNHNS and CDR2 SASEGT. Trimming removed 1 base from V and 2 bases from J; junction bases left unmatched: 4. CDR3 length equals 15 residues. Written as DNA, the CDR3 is TGTGCCAGCAGTGAAGAGGCGACAGGGGCCTACGAGCAGTACTTC. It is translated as CASSEEATGAYEQYF.